Listed below are T cell receptor beta chains from one sample, sequenced in a study of blood T cell repertoires in COVID-19. The method was immunoSEQ multiplex PCR; TCRdb's version includes in-frame clones alone and lacks a portion of them. The data hold about 110,000 clones, with roughly 79% observed a single time. Input material: peripheral blood. The source is a woman between 65 and 79 years old with acute or convalescent COVID-19. Each CDR3 is given with its conserved first and last residue.

v_gene | CDR3aa
TRBV11-2 | CASSLSRPQGVDTEAFF
TRBV5-1 | CASSLGGQELGTQYF
TRBV10-3 | CAIAGTGYNEQFF
TRBV30 | CAWSVNRGSGNTIYF
TRBV9 | CASSGTQGNYGYTF
TRBV5-8 | CASSSDRGPDTQYF
TRBV7-6 | CAVQDRGDTQYF
TRBV11-2 | CASSLVQGSYEQYF
TRBV7-2 | CASSLEYGGKTQYF
TRBV19 | CASSMMAAFNQPQHF
TRBV5-4 | CASSRAYEQYF
TRBV25-1 | CASSGASGGTDTQYF
TRBV9 | CASSVEGSTGELFF
TRBV14 | CASSQDTGSTEAFF
TRBV7-9 | CASSPPAVEGGSYTF
TRBV5-1 | CASTRGTANNEQFF
TRBV11-2 | CASSFRQGRVEAFF
TRBV7-8 | CASSQAGGPYNEQFF
TRBV30 | CAWSGGRQKTSPLHF
TRBV6-1 | CASSEMRLAGGPDTQYF
TRBV24-1 | CATSDRDRHSSGANVLTF
TRBV9 | CASSPRSSGSLYEQYF
TRBV7-2 | CASRLAGGGTEAFF
TRBV30 | CAWSPLLDRVNTEAFF
TRBV6-5 | CASTSTGRFAEAFF
TRBV28 | CASNYGTVNQPQHF
TRBV6-5 | CASSRKPTGHTEAFF
TRBV20-1 | CSASLLSYEQYF
TRBV5-6 | CASSRGNSFYSNQPQHF
TRBV7-2 | CASSTAGGPDEGGYTF
TRBV20-1 | CSVSTGNTIYF
TRBV5-4 | CASSSGATQAYNEQFF
TRBV27 | CASSFGTGGTGYTF
TRBV7-7 | CASSPNRNTGELFF
TRBV12-3/TRBV12-4 | CASSLDNQETQYF
TRBV4-3 | CASSQAGLAGHEQFF
TRBV5-1 | CASSSGLAGVWTGELFF
TRBV5-1 | CASSLIPQQETQYF
TRBV6-2/TRBV6-3 | CASSLAGGPSAPGELFF
TRBV6-2/TRBV6-3 | CASSYLGTSGRKTGELFF
TRBV6-1 | CASSDRGTGYGYTF
TRBV30 | CAWSVRGGPLEAFF
TRBV11-3 | CASSRGLDTQYF
TRBV7-8 | CASSRASAGGETQYF
TRBV24-1 | CATSDVWGPFF
TRBV29-1 | CSVVGQDSYYGYTF
TRBV28 | CATKPPGQGHEQYF
TRBV10-3 | CAISGQGDYGYTF